The 24 T cell receptor beta chains below come from one sample, sequenced in a study of T cells in Graves' hyperthyroidism and ophthalmopathy. From RNA transcripts, TCR beta CDR3 regions were amplified. The HTBI set primed first-round TCR CDR3 RT-PCR. TCRdb reprocessed the multiplex PCR reads via MiXCR and lists one record per CDR3 protein. This sample carries around 300,000 distinct CDR3 sequences, around 15% of them seen once, and the ten largest clones take 30% to 35%. The sequenced sample consisted of blood. The source of these receptors is a woman in her 40s with Graves' ophthalmopathy.

This clonotype was counted ten times or more. The chain couples TRBV28 to TRBJ1-6, with 11 bases fitting TRBD1. CDR1 and CDR2 (germline): MDHEN, SYDVKM. J was trimmed by 7 bases and V by 8 bases; bases with no gene match: 7. This CDR3 region has 15 residues. The CDR3 is CASVTGQGANSPLHF. In DNA, the CDR3 is TGTGCCAGCGTAACCGGACAGGGGGCGAATTCACCCCTCCACTTT.

Many counts were recorded for this clonotype. The V and J genes are TRBV5-8 and TRBJ2-3; 8 bases are a match to TRBD2. The V and J ends lost 1 base and 1 base, in that order; junction bases with no gene match: 2. The CDR3 runs 15 residues. Germline CDR1 reads SGHTS; CDR2 reads YDEGEE. CDR3 DNA: TGTGCCAGCAGCTTGCTTAGCGGGGGCACAGATACGCAGTATTTT. Its translation is CASSLLSGGTDTQYF.

This clonotype has ten or more counts. The J gene is TRBJ1-2, the V gene TRBV11-2; weak D call: TRBD1 (6 bases). Germline V gives CDR1 SGHAT, CDR2 FQNNGV. The CDR3 has 16 residues. Trimming took off 0 bases at V and 4 bases at J, with 15 bases between the two ends. CDR3 nucleotides: TGTGCCAGCAGCTTAGAAGGGGGGAGTAGGCCCTATGGCTACACCTTC. Translating gives CASSLEGGSRPYGYTF.

Points on this clonotype: A read error is possible here, since a much larger clone lies one base away. Because the CDR3 is missing its conserved closing phenylalanine or tryptophan, this is likely a read error. The CDR3 here is CASSTSETDTQYL. Written as DNA, the CDR3 is TGTGCCAGCTCGACCAGCGAGACAGATACGCAGTATTTA. The rearrangement uses TRBV5-5 and TRBJ2-3, with D uncertain. The V end was cut by 7 bases, the J end by 3 bases, with 12 bases between. From germline, CDR1 is SGHKS and CDR2 YYEKEE (reference sequence). CDR3 length: 13 residues.

This clonotype was observed at least ten times. This chain joins TRBV11-2 and TRBJ2-3; 8 positions agree with TRBD2. The junction had 7 bases not matched to a gene; V was cut back by 0 bases and J by 5 bases. CDR3 length: 16 residues. CDR1 and CDR2 from the germline V gene are SGHAT and FQNNGV. The CDR3 nucleotides are TGTGCCAGCAGCTTAGAGCGCTGGCTAGCGGGAGATACGCAGTATTTT. Translated: CASSLERWLAGDTQYF. The entire variable domain, with the rest obtained from reference TRBV11-2 and TRBJ2-3, is as follows: EAGVAQSPRYKIIEKRQSVAFWCNPISGHATLYWYQQILGQGPKLLIQFQNNGVVDDSQLPKDRFSAERLKGVDSTLKIQPAKLEDSAVYLCASSLERWLAGDTQYFGPGTRLTVL.

This clonotype was recorded many times. The chain is built from TRBV29-1 and TRBJ2-3; D ambiguous. V lost 8 bases and J lost 5, with 14 bases in between. The germline gives CDR1 SQVTM, CDR2 ANQGSEA. This CDR3 comprises 12 residues. CDR3 nucleotide sequence: TGCAGCACGCTCCGAGGCGGAGATACGCAGTATTTT. It translates to CSTLRGGDTQYF.

In this sample, this clonotype turned up many times. The gene calls are TRBV24-1 and TRBJ2-1; 7 bases fit TRBD1. CDR3 length: 14 residues. The germline V gene has CDR1 KGHDR and CDR2 SFDVKD. With 9 bases clipped from V and 3 bases from J, the junction kept 7 bases outside the gene matches. Here the CDR3 reads CATQGDRNYNEQFF. In DNA, the CDR3 is TGTGCCACCCAGGGGGACCGAAACTACAATGAGCAGTTCTTC.

This clonotype was observed at least ten times. This chain uses TRBV5-4 with TRBJ2-7; D unclear. Germline CDR1 SGHNT, CDR2 YYREEE (reference sequence). Between the trimmed V and J ends, which lost 2 bases and 6 bases, there was a span of 15 bases. This CDR3 has 14 residues. The chain's CDR3 is CASSLGAPGGEQYF. CDR3 in DNA: TGTGCCAGCAGCTTAGGAGCGCCCGGCGGCGAGCAGTACTTC.

The rearrangement uses TRBV6-1 and TRBJ1-1; D remains ambiguous. The germline V gene encodes CDR1 MNHNS and CDR2 SASEGT. The CDR3 sequence is 12 residues long. Trimming left V 1 base short and J 7 bases short, with 7 bases between. CDR3 protein: CASSEDRDEAFF. DNA of the CDR3: TGTGCCAGCAGTGAAGATAGGGATGAAGCTTTCTTT.

Only one count was recorded for this clonotype. The chain employs TRBV20-1 and TRBJ2-5; 7 positions agree with TRBD2. The germline V gene has CDR1 DFQATT and CDR2 SNEGSKA (reference sequence). This CDR3 comprises 16 residues. J gave up 0 bases and V 4 bases, and 11 bases lay outside the gene matches. The CDR3 DNA is TGCAGTGCTATAGGGGAGCGGGGAGGCTACCAAGAGACCCAGTACTTC. Protein product: CSAIGERGGYQETQYF.

This clonotype was counted ten times or more. CDR3 residues: CASSSTGGVTGELFF. CDR3 coding DNA: TGTGCCAGCAGCTCGACAGGGGGCGTCACCGGGGAGCTGTTTTTT. The chain links TRBV7-2 to TRBJ2-2; TRBD1 agrees at 10 bases. There are 15 residues in the CDR3. CDR1 is SGHTA and CDR2 is FQGNSA in the germline V gene. Trimming removed 4 bases from V and 4 bases from J; junction bases left unmatched: 3. The full variable domain, its missing parts supplied by reference TRBV7-2 and TRBJ2-2, is GAGVSQSPSNKVTEKGKDVELRCDPISGHTALYWYRQSLGQGLEFLIYFQGNSAPDKSGLPSDRFSAERTGGSVSTLTIQRTQQEDSAVYLCASSSTGGVTGELFFGEGSRLTVL.

There are many counts of this clonotype. The chain uses TRBV28 and TRBJ1-1; unclear D gene. Trimming shortened V by 7 bases and J by 0 bases, and 6 bases separated the two germline ends. The CDR3 length is 12 residues. Germline loops: CDR1 MDHEN, CDR2 SYDVKM. The CDR3 is CASTFVNTEAFF. DNA of the CDR3: TGTGCCAGCACCTTCGTGAACACTGAAGCTTTCTTT.

This clonotype showed up many times. One end of the junction varies from germline; a read error may be responsible. CDR3 DNA sequence: TGTGCCAGCAGTTACCGGACTAGCGGGAGGGCTGAGCAGCTCTTC. Protein product: CASSYRTSGRAEQLF. The rearrangement uses TRBV6-2 or TRBV6-3 and TRBJ2-1; 15 bases are a match to TRBD2. This CDR3 comprises 15 residues. Germline V gives CDR1 MNHEY, CDR2 SVGEGT.

This clonotype appeared many times. This sequence joins TRBV7-2 and TRBJ2-1; 7 bases map to TRBD1. Germline V gene data show CDR1 as SGHTA and CDR2 as FQGNSA. The ends lost 4 bases at V and 5 bases at J; junction bases unmatched: 2. The CDR3 has 13 residues. CDR3 nucleotide sequence: TGTGCCAGCAGCTGGGGACAGAACAATGAGCAGTTCTTC. It yields the protein CASSWGQNNEQFF. The full variable domain, its missing parts supplied by reference TRBV7-2 and TRBJ2-1, is GAGVSQSPSNKVTEKGKDVELRCDPISGHTALYWYRQSLGQGLEFLIYFQGNSAPDKSGLPSDRFSAERTGGSVSTLTIQRTQQEDSAVYLCASSWGQNNEQFFGPGTRLTVL.

In its sample, this clonotype was seen many times. This chain uses TRBV29-1 with TRBJ2-3; TRBD2 aligns across 7 bases. J lost 2 bases, V lost 2 bases, and 4 bases had no gene match. The CDR3 runs 14 residues. From germline, CDR1 is SQVTM and CDR2 ANQGSEA. DNA for the CDR3: TGCAGCGTTGAAACGGGACTACTCACAGATACGCAGTATTTT. This sequence encodes CSVETGLLTDTQYF.

This clonotype came up many times. The chain recombines TRBV3-1 with TRBJ2-1, with D uncertain. The CDR3 loop spans 14 amino acids. Germline V CDR1 and CDR2: LGHDT, YNNKEL (reference sequence). Trimming took 4 bases from V and 5 from J, leaving 12 bases between them. The CDR3 DNA sequence: TGTGCCAGCAGCCCCCTGTGGGCCCACAATGAGCAGTTCTTC. Translating gives CASSPLWAHNEQFF.

This clonotype was detected ten times or more. The gene calls are TRBV7-9 and TRBJ1-3, with TRBD1 identical over 7 bases. CDR1 and CDR2 from the germline V gene are SEHNR and FQNEAQ (reference sequence). CDR3 length equals 16 residues. J was trimmed by 6 bases and V by 5 bases; bases with no gene match: 13. The CDR3 region has the DNA TGTGCCAGCAGCCCACCGGGACAGATACAAGTAAACACCATATATTTT. Translating gives CASSPPGQIQVNTIYF.

This clonotype was observed a handful of times. The chain joins TRBV6-1 to TRBJ1-6, with D tentatively TRBD1 (6 bases). Germline CDR1 reads MNHNS; CDR2 reads SASEGT. V lost 6 bases and J lost 5, with 14 bases in between. The CDR3 is made up of 15 amino acids. The CDR3 DNA is TGTGCCAGCAGCACCACACAGGGAAATAATTCACCCCTCCACTTT. Protein product: CASSTTQGNNSPLHF.

This clonotype occurred many times. The chain links TRBV27 to TRBJ1-2; weak D call: TRBD1 (5 bases). The CDR3 is 13 amino acids. Germline values: CDR1 MNHEY, CDR2 SMNVEV (reference sequence). V lost 6 bases, J lost 5 bases, and 13 bases lay in between. The CDR3 reads CASSPPGQYGYTF. The CDR3 DNA reads as TGTGCCAGCAGCCCACCCGGACAATATGGCTACACCTTC.

This clonotype was counted many times. The chain couples TRBV7-9 to TRBJ2-1, with TRBD2 as a possible D gene (5 bases). Trimming cost V 8 bases and J 8 bases, with 19 bases left between them. Germline loops: CDR1 SEHNR, CDR2 FQNEAQ (reference sequence). The CDR3 runs 14 residues. The CDR3 region is CASVRSGFLDEQFF. For the CDR3, the DNA is TGTGCCAGCGTGCGGAGCGGATTTTTAGATGAGCAGTTCTTC.

This chain uses TRBV27 with TRBJ1-6; D is unclear. Trimming took off 6 bases at V and 6 bases at J, with 9 bases between the two ends. Looked up from germline, CDR1 is MNHEY and CDR2 is SMNVEV (reference sequence). CDR3 length: 13 amino acids. CDR3 coding DNA: TGTGCCAGCAGCCTGACTACTAATTCACCCCTCCACTTT. Protein: CASSLTTNSPLHF.

This clonotype has at least ten counts. V is TRBV5-1 and J is TRBJ2-7; the match to TRBD1 covers 11 bases. The germline gives CDR1 SGHRS, CDR2 YFSETQ. This CDR3 contains 13 residues. The trim removed 7 bases at V and 1 base at J, leaving 1 base unmatched. CDR3 sequence reads: CASGQGASYEQYF. Here the CDR3 DNA reads TGCGCCAGCGGACAGGGGGCATCCTACGAGCAGTACTTC. Full variable domain (remainder filled in from reference TRBV5-1 and TRBJ2-7): KAGVTQTPRYLIKTRGQQVTLSCSPISGHRSVSWYQQTPGQGLQFLFEYFSETQRNKGNFPGRFSGRQFSNSRSEMNVSTLELGDSALYLCASGQGASYEQYFGPGTRLTVT.

This clonotype was recorded at least ten times. This sequence joins TRBV11-1 and TRBJ1-4, with 7 bases aligning to TRBD1. V was pared by 7 bases and J by 5 bases, with 4 bases of the junction left unmatched. The CDR3 covers 13 residues. The germline V gene encodes CDR1 SGHAT and CDR2 FQDESV (reference sequence). The CDR3 here is CASKGQRNEKLFF. The CDR3 DNA is TGTGCCAGCAAGGGACAGCGAAATGAAAAACTGTTTTTT.

The chain combines TRBV30 with TRBJ1-2, with 7 nucleotides matching TRBD1. Germline loops: CDR1 GTSNPN, CDR2 SVGIG (reference sequence). This CDR3 has 13 residues. Trimming removed 2 bases from V and 4 bases from J; junction bases left unmatched: 4. CDR3 protein: CAWSPGGAYGYTF. CDR3 coding DNA: TGTGCCTGGAGTCCAGGGGGAGCCTATGGCTACACCTTC.